This entry lists 32 T cell receptor beta chains sequenced from one sample in a study of T cell clonotyping in hematopoietic cell transplantation. Profiled with immunoSEQ multiplex PCR; TCRdb holds only in-frame clones, not every one. The table has about 12,000 clones, around 68% seen once; the top ten hold roughly 15%. Sequencing used peripheral blood mononuclear cells, obtained 180 days after allogeneic stem cell transplant. Receptors originate from a male patient between 60 and 69 years old who had an allogeneic stem cell transplant from an unrelated donor, so the T cells may come from the graft donor. Some clones in this sample may be carry-over from other donors' samples.

V and J are TRBV20-1 and TRBJ2-1; no definite D call. Trimming cost V 1 base and J 9 bases, with 4 bases left between them. The germline gives CDR1 DFQATT, CDR2 SNEGSKA (reference sequence). CDR3 length: 10 residues. The DNA of the CDR3 is TGCAGTGCTAGAGTCGGTGAGCAGTTCTTC. This translates into CSARVGEQFF.

There are a few counts of this clone. The rearrangement links TRBV4-1 to TRBJ2-1, with TRBD1 as a possible D gene (6 bases). V was cut by 5 bases and J by 1 base, with 6 bases left in between. Germline CDR1 and CDR2: MGHRA and YSYEKL. This CDR3 has 13 residues. CDR3 bases: TGCGCCAGCAGCACAGGGTCCTACAATGAGCAGTTCTTC. The encoded protein is CASSTGSYNEQFF.

This clone appeared a single time. The chain is built from TRBV28 and TRBJ1-1, with a weak D call TRBD1 (6 bases). The CDR3 length is 16 residues. V was shortened by 4 bases and J by 0 bases, with 15 bases between the two germline ends. CDR1 and CDR2 from the germline V gene are MDHEN and SYDVKM. Here the CDR3 reads CASSSGMGHLNTEAFF. The CDR3 DNA follows: TGTGCCAGCAGTTCTGGAATGGGACACCTGAACACTGAAGCTTTCTTT.

The CDR3 here is CAWNRGQSGKLFF. The DNA of the CDR3 is TGTGCCTGGAACAGGGGGCAATCGGGAAAACTGTTTTTT. The rearrangement joins TRBV30 to TRBJ1-4; 9 bases match TRBD1. V was pared by 4 bases and J by 10 bases, with 7 bases of the junction left unmatched. CDR3 length equals 13 residues. Germline loops: CDR1 GTSNPN, CDR2 SVGIG (reference sequence).

The chain has TRBV29-1 and TRBJ1-1; D is unclear. CDR1 and CDR2 (germline): SQVTM, ANQGSEA. V was trimmed by 4 bases and J by 2 bases, leaving 11 bases between them. The CDR3 length is 13 residues. CDR3 sequence (DNA): TGCAGCGTTGTAGAAGGCTTAAACACTGAAGCTTTCTTT. It specifies CSVVEGLNTEAFF.

The V and J genes are TRBV25-1 and TRBJ2-2, with D perhaps matching TRBD1 (6 bases). CDR1 is MGHDK, CDR2 SYGVNS, per germline. The ends were cut back, 6 bases at V and 8 bases at J, with 28 bases in the middle. The CDR3 contains 18 residues. CDR3 sequence reads: CASSPRIGTFVNSGELFF. CDR3 bases: TGTGCCAGCAGCCCCCGAATCGGGACATTCGTTAATAGTGGGGAGCTGTTTTTT.

V gene TRBV5-1 combines with J gene TRBJ1-5; the D gene is possibly TRBD1 (6 bases). Deletions cut 0 bases from V and 11 bases from J, with 18 bases between. The CDR3 loop spans 15 amino acids. CDR1 and CDR2 (germline): SGHRS, YFSETQ. The CDR3 DNA reads as TGCGCCAGCAGCTTGGTGGGGAGCCCGGAGGGGGCCCAGCATTTT. This translates into CASSLVGSPEGAQHF.

The chain has TRBV27 and TRBJ2-5; TRBD1 agrees at 7 bases. Germline CDR1 and CDR2: MNHEY and SMNVEV (reference sequence). This CDR3 is 15 amino acids long. V dropped 6 bases and J dropped 4; count of bases not matched to a gene: 11. For the CDR3, the DNA is TGTGCCAGCAGAGCTATGACAGGGCCGTTAGAGACCCAGTACTTC. The encoded protein is CASRAMTGPLETQYF.

The rearrangement uses TRBV27 and TRBJ1-3, with a weak D call TRBD1 (5 bases). CDR1 is MNHEY and CDR2 is SMNVEV in the germline V gene (reference sequence). This CDR3 is 14 amino acids long. Trimming removed 2 bases at V and 8 bases at J, with 13 bases between. This CDR3 is CASSLGTMGDTIYF. The DNA for the CDR3 is TGTGCCAGCAGTTTAGGGACGATGGGAGACACCATATATTTT.

The chain joins TRBV6-6 to TRBJ1-5, with D perhaps matching TRBD1 (5 bases). The germline gives CDR1 MNHNY, CDR2 SVGAGI (reference sequence). CDR3 length: 13 residues. V gave up 7 bases and J gave up 4 bases, with 11 bases separating them. The CDR3 nucleotides read TGTGCCAGCAACATCAGGGAGAATCAGCCCCAGCATTTT. Translated, it gives CASNIRENQPQHF.

The chain couples TRBV21-1 to TRBJ2-3; whether TRBD2, the table's D call, matches the DNA was not checked. TRBV21-1 is annotated as a pseudogene. There are 17 residues in the CDR3. The CDR3 protein is CASSKGASGDPTDTQYF. The CDR3 coding sequence is TGTGCCAGCAGCAAGGGGGCTAGCGGGGACCCCACAGATACGCAGTATTTT.

With respect to this clone: The same CDR3 can be traced to other DNA sequences in this sample. The chain employs TRBV30 and TRBJ1-5, with a tentative D call TRBD1 (6 bases). Germline CDR1 and CDR2: GTSNPN and SVGIG (reference sequence). V gave up 3 bases and J gave up 4 bases, with 10 bases separating them. The CDR3 sequence is 13 residues long. CDR3 loop: CAWSGGGNQPQHF. The DNA of the CDR3 is TGTGCCTGGAGCGGGGGCGGTAATCAGCCCCAGCATTTT.

The rearrangement joins TRBV7-6 to TRBJ2-3, with D possibly being TRBD2 (7 bases). There are 16 residues in the CDR3. The germline V gene has CDR1 SGHVS and CDR2 FNYEAQ. Deletions cut 4 bases from V and 6 bases from J, with 20 bases between. The CDR3 spells CASSSSGGLPRDTQYF. CDR3 DNA: TGTGCCAGCAGCTCCTCGGGGGGCCTCCCACGGGATACGCAGTATTTT.

The rearrangement uses TRBV5-4 and TRBJ1-5; TRBD1 aligns across 7 bases. Per germline, CDR1 SGHNT and CDR2 YYREEE (reference sequence). The V segment lost 1 base and the J segment 0 bases; nucleotides outside the gene matches: 1. The CDR3 is 15 residues long. Here the CDR3 reads CASSLTGDSNQPQHF. The CDR3, as DNA: TGTGCCAGCAGCTTGACAGGGGATAGCAATCAGCCCCAGCATTTT.

This clone was recorded once. The CDR3 DNA reads TGCAGTGCTAGAGACGCCAATGAGCAGTTCTTC. Translated: CSARDANEQFF. The J gene is TRBJ2-1, the V gene TRBV20-1; no firm D call. Per the germline V gene, CDR1 is DFQATT and CDR2 is SNEGSKA (reference sequence). The V end lost 0 bases, the J end lost 6 bases, and 3 bases lay between the germline ends. This CDR3 has 11 amino acids.

This clone occurred a few times. It is likely a read error, because the conserved phenylalanine at the end of the CDR3 is missing. The rearrangement uses TRBV20-1 and TRBJ1-1, with unresolved D. Between the trimmed V and J ends, which lost 2 bases and 4 bases, there was a span of 5 bases. The CDR3 totals 11 residues. The germline CDR1 and CDR2 sequences are DFQATT and SNEGSKA (reference sequence). The CDR3 is CSARLGTEAFL. CDR3 DNA: TGCAGTGCTAGATTAGGCACTGAAGCTTTCCTT.

This clone was counted between two and nine times. The V and J genes are TRBV6-1 and TRBJ2-7; maybe TRBD2 (5 bases). Trimming removed 4 bases from V and 13 bases from J, with 14 bases in between. The germline V gene encodes CDR1 MNHNS and CDR2 SASEGT. The CDR3 consists of 11 residues. DNA of the CDR3: TGTGCCAGCAGTGTAAACGGGAATTCTTACTTC. Translated: CASSVNGNSYF.

The V call is TRBV11-2, the J call TRBJ2-7; D is ambiguous. The V gene lost 5 bases and the J gene lost 6 bases, with 8 bases spanning the gap. Germline-derived CDR1 and CDR2 are SGHAT and FQNNGV. This CDR3 contains 11 residues. The CDR3 here is CASSLQSEQYF. The CDR3 nucleotides read TGTGCCAGCAGCCTCCAGAGCGAGCAGTACTTC.

The genes are TRBV4-1 and TRBJ1-2, with a possible D match to TRBD1 (6 bases). V gave up 0 bases and J gave up 1 base, with 9 bases separating them. The CDR3 runs to 15 residues. Germline assignment: CDR1 MGHRA and CDR2 YSYEKL. The CDR3 DNA sequence: TGCGCCAGCAGCCAAGAGGAGGGGGTTAACTATGGCTACACCTTC. Translated, it gives CASSQEEGVNYGYTF.

The CDR3 loop is CASSEIASTDTQYF. The DNA for the CDR3 is TGTGCCAGCAGTGAAATAGCCTCCACAGATACGCAGTATTTT. The chain has TRBV2 and TRBJ2-3, with D hard to call. This CDR3 spans 14 amino acids. The V and J ends lost 2 bases and 2 bases respectively, with 8 bases between them. The germline V gene encodes CDR1 SNHLY and CDR2 FYNNEI.

The J gene is TRBJ2-7, the V gene TRBV4-2, with 9 bases that match TRBD2. Germline values: CDR1 LGHNA, CDR2 YNFKEQ. This CDR3 spans 14 amino acids. The junction had 2 bases not matched to a gene; V was cut back by 3 bases and J by 2 bases. The CDR3 region is CASSHSGSAYEQYF. For the CDR3, the DNA is TGTGCCAGCAGCCATAGCGGGAGCGCCTACGAGCAGTACTTC.

Of note for this clone: Sequence at one end of the junction differs from germline and may be a read error. CDR3 nucleotides: TGTGCCAGCAGTTACTCCCCAGGGGTGGAGGGCGAGCAGCACTTC. Translating gives CASSYSPGVEGEQHF. The V gene is TRBV6-5, the J gene TRBJ2-7; D could derive from TRBD1 or TRBD2 (6 bases each). CDR3 length equals 15 residues. CDR1 MNHEY and CDR2 SVGAGI come from the germline V gene.

The chain couples TRBV27 to TRBJ1-6, with D possibly matching TRBD1 (6 bases). Germline V gives CDR1 MNHEY, CDR2 SMNVEV (reference sequence). The CDR3 has 16 residues. V lost 2 bases and J lost 7, with 15 bases in between. CDR3 protein: CASSLVAGEFNSPLHF. The CDR3 DNA sequence: TGTGCCAGCAGTTTAGTGGCAGGGGAATTCAATTCACCCCTCCACTTT.

This clone was recorded a few times. The gene calls are TRBV25-1 and TRBJ1-1; D not certain. The CDR3 spans 13 residues. V was pared by 2 bases and J by 6 bases, with 10 bases between. Germline CDR1 MGHDK, CDR2 SYGVNS. The CDR3 here is CASSETGLSEAFF. In nucleotides, the CDR3 is TGTGCCAGCAGTGAAACTGGGCTTTCTGAAGCTTTCTTT.

This clone was observed a handful of times. Here the CDR3 DNA reads TGTGCCAGCGATACAGGGGGACCAGAGACCCAGTACTTC. Its protein is CASDTGGPETQYF. The genes are TRBV28 and TRBJ2-5; 8 bases line up with TRBD1. CDR3 length equals 13 residues. Germline V gene data show CDR1 as MDHEN and CDR2 as SYDVKM. The J segment lost 4 bases and the V segment lost 8 bases, leaving 6 bases of the junction unmatched.

The chain joins TRBV19 to TRBJ1-1, with D unresolved. This CDR3 is 18 amino acids long. The germline V gene encodes CDR1 LNHDA and CDR2 SQIVND (reference sequence). Deletions cut 3 bases from V and 0 bases from J, with 20 bases between. CDR3 region: CASSIGSRTTRLNTEAFF. Written as DNA, the CDR3 is TGTGCCAGTAGTATTGGGTCCAGGACGACTAGGTTGAACACTGAAGCTTTCTTT.

The chain links TRBV6-1 to TRBJ2-7; the match to TRBD2 covers 8 bases. V gave up 6 bases and J gave up 2 bases; unmatched junction bases: 9. The CDR3 totals 15 residues. Germline CDR1 is MNHNS and CDR2 is SASEGT. CDR3 coding DNA: TGTGCCAGCAGGCCAGGACTAGCCACCCCCTACGAGCAGTACTTC. Protein product: CASRPGLATPYEQYF.

The chain employs TRBV19 and TRBJ1-2, with 11 bases matching TRBD1. Trimming cost V 9 bases and J 4 bases; bases outside gene matches: 13. CDR1 is LNHDA and CDR2 is SQIVND in the germline V gene (reference sequence). The CDR3 extends over 16 amino acids. CDR3 bases: TGTGCCAGCAGCACCGGGGGACAGGGGGAGGGCTATGGCTACACCTTC. Translation: CASSTGGQGEGYGYTF.

This clone was picked up one time. This rearrangement joins TRBV20-1 to TRBJ1-4; D is undetermined. The germline V and J ends were trimmed by 2 bases and 11 bases, with 9 bases remaining between them. The germline CDR1 and CDR2 sequences are DFQATT and SNEGSKA (reference sequence). This CDR3 comprises 11 residues. DNA of the CDR3: TGCAGTGCTAGATCCGAAAATAAACTGTTTTTT. It codes for CSARSENKLFF.

This rearrangement joins TRBV5-4 to TRBJ2-7; 7 nucleotides agree with TRBD1. Germline CDR1 reads SGHNT; CDR2 reads YYREEE (reference sequence). This CDR3 comprises 14 residues. The V and J ends lost 4 bases and 6 bases, in that order; junction bases with no gene match: 10. DNA for the CDR3: TGTGCCAGCAGCGGATATGGGACAGCTGGCGAGCAGTACTTC. Translated: CASSGYGTAGEQYF.

The rearrangement joins TRBV6-5 to TRBJ2-1; no definite D call. Germline CDR1 and CDR2: MNHEY and SVGAGI. There are 14 residues in the CDR3. Trimming took off 6 bases at V and 4 bases at J, with 13 bases between the two ends. The CDR3 nucleotides read TGTGCCAGCAGACGCTCCGGGCCTTACAATGAGCAGTTCTTC. Its protein product is CASRRSGPYNEQFF.

V and J are TRBV5-1 and TRBJ1-1; D uncertain. Germline V gives CDR1 SGHRS, CDR2 YFSETQ. V dropped 0 bases and J dropped 0 bases, with 9 bases sitting between them. This CDR3 contains 15 residues. Here the CDR3 reads CASSLGIPMNTEAFF. CDR3 bases: TGCGCCAGCAGCTTGGGGATTCCCATGAACACTGAAGCTTTCTTT.